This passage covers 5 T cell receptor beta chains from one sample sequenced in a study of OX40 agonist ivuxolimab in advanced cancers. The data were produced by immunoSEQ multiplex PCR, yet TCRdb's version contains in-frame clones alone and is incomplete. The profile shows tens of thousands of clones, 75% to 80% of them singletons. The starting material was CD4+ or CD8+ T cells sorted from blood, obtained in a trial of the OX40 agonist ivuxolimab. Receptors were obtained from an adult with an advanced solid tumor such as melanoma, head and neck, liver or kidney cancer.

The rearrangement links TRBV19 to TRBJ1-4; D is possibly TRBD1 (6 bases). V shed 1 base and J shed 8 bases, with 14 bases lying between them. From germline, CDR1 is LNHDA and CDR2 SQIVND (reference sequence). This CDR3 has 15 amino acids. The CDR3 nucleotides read TGTGCCAGTAGTATAGGTCCGGGGGGCGCGGAAAAACTGTTTTTT. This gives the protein CASSIGPGGAEKLFF.

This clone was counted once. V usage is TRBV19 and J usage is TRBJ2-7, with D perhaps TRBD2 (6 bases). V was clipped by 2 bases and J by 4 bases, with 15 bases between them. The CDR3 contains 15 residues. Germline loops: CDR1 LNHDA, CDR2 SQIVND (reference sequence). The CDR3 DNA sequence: TGTGCCAGTAGTATAAGGAGCGGGTCTAGTTACGAGCAGTACTTC. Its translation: CASSIRSGSSYEQYF.

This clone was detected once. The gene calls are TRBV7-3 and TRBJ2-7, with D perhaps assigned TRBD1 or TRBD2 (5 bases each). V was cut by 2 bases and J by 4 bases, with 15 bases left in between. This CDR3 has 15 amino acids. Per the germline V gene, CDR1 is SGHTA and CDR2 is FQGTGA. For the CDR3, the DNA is TGTGCCAGCAGCTTAGATTTGGGGGAACTTTACGAGCAGTACTTC. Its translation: CASSLDLGELYEQYF.

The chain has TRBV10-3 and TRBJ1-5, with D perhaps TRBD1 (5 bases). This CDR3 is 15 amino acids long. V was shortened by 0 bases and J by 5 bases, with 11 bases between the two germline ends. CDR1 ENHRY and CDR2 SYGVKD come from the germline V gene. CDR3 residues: CAISESQGGDQPQHF. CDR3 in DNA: TGTGCCATCAGTGAGTCGCAGGGTGGGGATCAGCCCCAGCATTTT.

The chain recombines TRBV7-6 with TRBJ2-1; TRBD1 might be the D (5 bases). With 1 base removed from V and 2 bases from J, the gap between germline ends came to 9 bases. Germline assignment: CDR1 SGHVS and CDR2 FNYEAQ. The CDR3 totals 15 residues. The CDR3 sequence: CASSLDRPTYNEQFF. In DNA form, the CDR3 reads TGTGCCAGCAGCTTAGACAGGCCAACCTACAATGAGCAGTTCTTC.